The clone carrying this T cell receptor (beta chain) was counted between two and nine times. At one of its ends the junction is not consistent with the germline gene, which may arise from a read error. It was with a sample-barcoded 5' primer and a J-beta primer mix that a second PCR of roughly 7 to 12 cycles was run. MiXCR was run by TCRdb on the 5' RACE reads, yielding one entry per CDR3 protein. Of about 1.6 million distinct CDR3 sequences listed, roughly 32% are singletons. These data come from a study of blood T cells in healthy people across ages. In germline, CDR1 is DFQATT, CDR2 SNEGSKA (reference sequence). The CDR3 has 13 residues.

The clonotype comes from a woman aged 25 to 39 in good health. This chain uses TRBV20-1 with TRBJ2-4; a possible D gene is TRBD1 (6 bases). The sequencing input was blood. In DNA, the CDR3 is TGCAATGCTTACAGGGCTGGCAAAAACATTCAGTACTTC. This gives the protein CNAYRAGKNIQYF.